Below, one TCR beta chain is given with its context. The sample holds a few counts of this clonotype. Its binding antigen is unknown. No base quality values were provided; no much bigger clone lies one nucleotide off. From its cysteine to its phenylalanine, the CDR3 spans 17 amino acids. Kept here is only the CDR3 DNA, which spans 51 bases and is read in frame from base 1. The germline V gene provides CDR1 SGHTS and CDR2 YDEGEE. Trimming takes 4 bases off V and 4 bases off J; junction bases not matched to a gene: 11. These data belong to a study of blood T cells in healthy people across ages (dated by TCRdb to between 2014 and 2017). In the study overall: In model experiments, template switching captured roughly one uniquely barcoded TCR beta cDNA molecule for every two T cells. The study analyzed two additional independent replicas of 1 million unique cDNA reads from the same blood draw for two donors, one aged 18 to 30 and one aged 80 or older. Four age groups were formed from the donors: young (average 16 years), middle-aged (approximately 40), aged (about 68) and long-lived (around 82). The study measured age-related changes in TCR beta repertoire diversity using deep sequencing normalized with unique cDNA molecular identifiers. To avoid experimental bias, donors of different ages were spread randomly across the sequencing lanes. Beyond this particular receptor, the publication reports: Observed TCR beta diversity per million T cells fell roughly linearly with age, and a significant reduction was already apparent by age approximately 40. Compared with the aged group, the long-lived group had more naive CD4+ T cells, fewer expanded clones and increased TCR diversity, a pattern suggesting age selection. A strong correlation was found between observed TCR beta diversity and the percentage of naive T cells measured by flow cytometry. Since profiling was done on bulk unsorted PBMCs, naive and antigen-experienced compartments could not be conclusively compared. Because the CMV infection status of the donors was unknown, age-related changes in expanded clonotypes may potentially have been confounded. Estimates of total diversity based on one million sequenced T cells were regarded as lower bounds and as underestimates.

The library was obtained by 5' RACE. A second PCR of about 7 to 12 cycles was run with a J-beta primer mix and a sample-barcoded 5' primer. Each TCR beta cDNA molecule received a unique molecular identifier from a template-switch 5' adaptor carrying 12 random nucleotides. At least 3 million CDR3-containing paired-end reads were obtained from each sample. First-strand cDNA was synthesized from all RNA with the Mint cDNA synthesis kit, primed by a TRBC-specific oligonucleotide. Following uracil-DNA glycosylase treatment, a first 18-cycle PCR with universal primers M1SS and BC2_uni_R was performed on all cDNA. As for how the authors treated the data: Each sample was normalized by randomly selecting 1 million high-quality reads, each carrying a distinct molecular identifier. Reads with shared molecular identifiers were discarded instead of being binned into consensus sequences. MiTCR, run with a Q25 quality threshold and the strictest error-elimination algorithm, handled CDR3 identification, clonotype clustering and error correction. A nonparametric unseen species model with Euler transformation was used to estimate a lower bound on total TCR beta diversity. TCRdb reprocessing: public reads trimmed at Q25 with fastp, clones called with MiXCR, in-frame beta chains kept. When rows share a CDR3 protein, they turn into one entry using the most common DNA and genes. These V and J calls are TCRdb output, not the study's own analysis. The sample records around 1,800,000 distinct CDR3 sequences, about two fifths of which are singletons. Around 23% of the sample is held by the ten biggest clonotypes.

Systemically healthy Caucasian individuals from Russia, some 38 in total and aged roughly 6 to 100 years, were included as donors. Each donor gave 8 to 10 milliliters of peripheral blood, drawn into EDTA-treated Vacutainer tubes. Ficoll-Paque density-gradient centrifugation was used to isolate PBMCs, with at least 6 million per sample. Total RNA, at least 6 micrograms per sample, was extracted from PBMCs with Trizol reagent. For every donor, flow cytometry on a PBMC aliquot measured the percentage of naive CD45RAhigh/CD27high T cells. This chain joins TRBV5-8 to TRBJ2-6; the central 7 bases match TRBD1. Input material: blood. The sequence was collected from a human donor in good health. The CDR3: CASSGSHTGEGANVLTF. The nucleotides read TGTGCCAGCAGCGGAAGCCACACAGGGGAAGGGGCCAACGTCCTGACTTTC.